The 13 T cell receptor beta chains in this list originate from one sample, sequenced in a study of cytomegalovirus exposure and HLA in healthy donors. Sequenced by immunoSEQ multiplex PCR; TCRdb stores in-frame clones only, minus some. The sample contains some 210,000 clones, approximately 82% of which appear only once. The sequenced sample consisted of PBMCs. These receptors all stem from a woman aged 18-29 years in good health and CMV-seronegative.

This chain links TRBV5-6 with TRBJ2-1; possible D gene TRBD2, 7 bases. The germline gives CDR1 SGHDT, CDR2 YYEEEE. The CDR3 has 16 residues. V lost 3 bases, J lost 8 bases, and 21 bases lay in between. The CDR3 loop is CASSSATLGGVDEQFF. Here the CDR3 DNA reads TGTGCCAGCAGCTCGGCTACCCTAGGGGGGGTGGATGAGCAGTTCTTC.

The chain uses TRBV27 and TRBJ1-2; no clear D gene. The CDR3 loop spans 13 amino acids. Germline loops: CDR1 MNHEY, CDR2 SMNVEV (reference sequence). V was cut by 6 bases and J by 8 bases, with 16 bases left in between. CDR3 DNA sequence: TGTGCCAGCAGGTCAACGGCGGGCCGAGGCTACACCTTC. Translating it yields CASRSTAGRGYTF.

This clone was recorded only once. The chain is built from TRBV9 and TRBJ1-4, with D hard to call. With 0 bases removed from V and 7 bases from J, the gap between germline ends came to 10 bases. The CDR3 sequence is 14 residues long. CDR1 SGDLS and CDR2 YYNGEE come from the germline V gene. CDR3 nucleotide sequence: TGTGCCAGCAGCGTAGTGAGGTCCGGTGAAAAACTGTTTTTT. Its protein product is CASSVVRSGEKLFF.

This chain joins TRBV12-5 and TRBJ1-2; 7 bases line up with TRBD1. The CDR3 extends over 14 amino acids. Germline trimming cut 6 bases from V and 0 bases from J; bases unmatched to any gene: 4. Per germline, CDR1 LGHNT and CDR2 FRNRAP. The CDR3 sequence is CASGGDSPNYGYTF. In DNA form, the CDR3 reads TGTGCTAGTGGGGGGGACAGTCCTAACTATGGCTACACCTTC.

CDR3 sequence: CASSLRARGLQPQHF. Written as DNA, the CDR3 is TGTGCCAGCAGTTTGAGGGCCAGGGGGCTTCAGCCCCAGCATTTT. The chain carries TRBV28 and TRBJ1-5; 8 bases fit TRBD1. Per the germline V gene, CDR1 is MDHEN and CDR2 is SYDVKM. V dropped 3 bases and J dropped 6; count of bases not matched to a gene: 7. The CDR3 has 15 residues.

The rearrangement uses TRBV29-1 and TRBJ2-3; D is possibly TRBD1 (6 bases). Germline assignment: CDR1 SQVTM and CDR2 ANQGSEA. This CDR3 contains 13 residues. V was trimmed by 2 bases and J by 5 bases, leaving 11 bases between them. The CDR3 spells CSVEQGRGDTQYF. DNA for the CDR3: TGCAGCGTTGAACAGGGGAGAGGAGATACGCAGTATTTT.

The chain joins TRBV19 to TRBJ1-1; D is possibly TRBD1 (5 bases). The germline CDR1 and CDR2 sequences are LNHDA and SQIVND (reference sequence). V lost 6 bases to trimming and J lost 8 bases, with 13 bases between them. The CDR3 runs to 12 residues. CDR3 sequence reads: CASREGQNEAFF. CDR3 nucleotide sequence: TGTGCCAGTAGAGAGGGGCAGAACGAAGCTTTCTTT.

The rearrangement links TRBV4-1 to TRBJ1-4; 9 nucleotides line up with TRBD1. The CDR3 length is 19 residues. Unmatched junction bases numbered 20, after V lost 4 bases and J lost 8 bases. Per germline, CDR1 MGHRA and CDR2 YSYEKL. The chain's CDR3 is CASSPAPAGQGSSREKLFF. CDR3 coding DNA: TGCGCCAGCAGCCCGGCCCCAGCGGGACAGGGTTCCTCCCGCGAAAAACTGTTTTTT.

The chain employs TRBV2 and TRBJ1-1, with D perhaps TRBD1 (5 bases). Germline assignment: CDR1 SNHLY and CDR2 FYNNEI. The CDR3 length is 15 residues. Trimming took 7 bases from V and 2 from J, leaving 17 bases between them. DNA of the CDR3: TGTGCCAGCACTGAGAGGAGCAGGGTAAACACTGAAGCTTTCTTT. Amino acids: CASTERSRVNTEAFF.

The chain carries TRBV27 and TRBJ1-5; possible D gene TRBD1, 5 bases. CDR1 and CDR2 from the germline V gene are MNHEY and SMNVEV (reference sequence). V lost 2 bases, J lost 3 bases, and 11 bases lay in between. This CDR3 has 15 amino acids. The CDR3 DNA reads TGTGCCAGCAGTTTAGTACGGGGCGCCAATCAGCCCCAGCATTTT. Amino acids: CASSLVRGANQPQHF.

The CDR3 loop reads CATHRDSYYNEQFF. In nucleotides, the CDR3 is TGTGCCACCCACCGGGACAGCTATTACAATGAGCAGTTCTTC. The J gene is TRBJ2-1, the V gene TRBV5-6; TRBD1 matches at 7 bases. CDR3 length equals 14 residues. The J segment lost 4 bases and the V segment lost 9 bases, leaving 10 bases of the junction unmatched. Germline V gene sequence: CDR1 SGHDT, CDR2 YYEEEE.

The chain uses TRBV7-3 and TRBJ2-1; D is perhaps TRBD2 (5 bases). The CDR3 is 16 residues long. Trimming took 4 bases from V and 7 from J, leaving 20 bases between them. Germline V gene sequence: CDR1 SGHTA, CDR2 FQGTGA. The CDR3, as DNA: TGTGCCAGCAGCTCCAGCGGCGTAGAAGGTGTTAATGAGCAGTTCTTC. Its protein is CASSSSGVEGVNEQFF.

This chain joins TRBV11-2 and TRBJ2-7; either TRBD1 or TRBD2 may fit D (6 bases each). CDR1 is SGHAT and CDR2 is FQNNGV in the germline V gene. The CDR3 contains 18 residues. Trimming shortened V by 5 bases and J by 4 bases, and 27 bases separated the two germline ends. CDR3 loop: CASSRNNGGGPLIYEQYF. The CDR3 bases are TGTGCCAGCAGCCGTAATAACGGGGGCGGCCCCCTTATTTACGAGCAGTACTTC.